This TCR beta chain appears in the sequencing data of a study of T cells in Graves' hyperthyroidism and ophthalmopathy. As concerns this clonotype: Its antigen is unidentified.

The CDR3 runs to 16 residues. The ends lost 5 bases at V and 2 bases at J; junction bases unmatched: 13. CDR1 DFQATT and CDR2 SNEGSKA come from the germline V gene (reference sequence). Among ophthalmopathy patients, the Clinical Activity Score reached at least 3, the NOSPECS grade reached at least 4, and duration remained under 3 months. RNA transcripts yielded amplified TCR beta CDR3 regions. The HTBI set primed first-round TCR CDR3 RT-PCR. MiXCR, run by TCRdb on the multiplex PCR reads, gives a single entry per CDR3 protein. The table has 660,000 or so distinct CDR3 sequences, about a fifth seen once. Study observations and caveats: The model forecast ophthalmopathy, anticipating it by a median around 6.5 months before onset. Blood shared most expanded thyroid clonotypes above 0.001. Stable hyperthyroidism was told apart from ophthalmopathy by a model built on 13 V-J features.

J is TRBJ2-3 and V is TRBV20-1, with 7 nucleotides matching TRBD2. Sequencing was carried out using blood. The sequence was collected from a man aged 25 to 45 with Graves' ophthalmopathy. The CDR3 loop is CSAGGGEDHLTDTQYF. CDR3 nucleotides: TGCAGTGCTGGGGGGGGGGAGGACCACCTCACAGATACGCAGTATTTT.